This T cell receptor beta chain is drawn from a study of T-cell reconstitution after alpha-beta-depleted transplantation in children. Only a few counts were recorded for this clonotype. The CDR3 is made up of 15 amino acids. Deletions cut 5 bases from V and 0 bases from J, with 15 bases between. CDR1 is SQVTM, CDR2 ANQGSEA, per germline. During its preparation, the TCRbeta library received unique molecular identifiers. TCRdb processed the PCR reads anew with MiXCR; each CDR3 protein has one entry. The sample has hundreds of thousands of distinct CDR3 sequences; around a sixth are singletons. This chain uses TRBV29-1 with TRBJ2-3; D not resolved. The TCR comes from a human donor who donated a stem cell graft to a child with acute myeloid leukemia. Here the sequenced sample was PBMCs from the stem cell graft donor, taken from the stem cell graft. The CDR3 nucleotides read TGCAGCGTTCAGACATCCTCGAGTAGCACAGATACGCAGTATTTT. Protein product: CSVQTSSSSTDTQYF.